This is a list of T cell receptor beta chains from one sample in a study of blood T cell repertoires in COVID-19. Profiled with immunoSEQ multiplex PCR; TCRdb holds only in-frame clones, not every one. The data contain over 60,000 clones, around 90% of them singletons. Material: peripheral blood. All receptors derive from a man aged 50 to 60 with acute or convalescent COVID-19. Both conserved end residues are part of each CDR3. The order of the fields is V gene, D gene, clone size, J gene, CDR3 DNA, CDR3 protein. The D gene is left open where the match is weak. The size of a clone is reported for some rows only, either as once, few or many, or as a class for expanded clones.

>TRBV3-1/TRBV3-2|-|-|TRBJ1-1
TGTGCCAGCAGCCATCGTACCCCTGACACATCCTTCTTT
CASSHRTPDTSFF
>TRBV19|TRBD1|-|TRBJ1-5
TGTGCCAGTAGAGTAGGGACAGGGTTAAGTCAGCCCCAGCATTTT
CASRVGTGLSQPQHF
>TRBV7-6|-|-|TRBJ1-3
TGTGCCAGCAGCTTAGTGACAGTTTCCCTCTCTGGAAACACCATATATTTT
CASSLVTVSLSGNTIYF
>TRBV11-3|TRBD1|-|TRBJ2-7
TGTGCCAGCAGCTTAGATCGGTGGGGACAGGGTTTACCCTACGAGCAGTACTTC
CASSLDRWGQGLPYEQYF
>TRBV2|TRBD1|-|TRBJ2-6
TGTGCCAGCAGTGAATTGGGACAGGGGGCTGGTGGGGCCAACGTCCTGACTTTC
CASSELGQGAGGANVLTF
>TRBV19|-|-|TRBJ1-1
TGTGCCAGTAGGGCCTACAGTGCCGGGGACACTGAAGCTTTCTTT
CASRAYSAGDTEAFF
>TRBV2|TRBD1|-|TRBJ1-5
TGTGCCAGCGGGCGGACAGGGAAGGATCAGCCCCAGCATTTT
CASGRTGKDQPQHF
>TRBV4-1|-|-|TRBJ1-1
TGCGCCAGCAGCCAAGACAGGTCGATGGGTACTGAAGCTTTCTTT
CASSQDRSMGTEAFF
>TRBV2|-|-|TRBJ1-4
TGTGCCAGCGGTATTCGGGGGACTGAAAAACTGTTTTTT
CASGIRGTEKLFF
>TRBV9|-|few|TRBJ1-3
TGTGCCAGCAGCCGGGCAGGGGCCTACTCTGGAAACACCATATATTTT
CASSRAGAYSGNTIYF
>TRBV5-1|-|-|TRBJ2-3
TGCGCCAGCAGCACAGGCTTGAGCACAGATACGCAGTATTTT
CASSTGLSTDTQYF
>TRBV7-9|TRBD2|-|TRBJ2-5
TGTGCCAGCAGCTCCCCCCCGGGACTAGGCGGGGAGACCCAGTACTTC
CASSSPPGLGGETQYF
>TRBV7-2|-|-|TRBJ1-1
TGTGCCAGCAGCTTAACAGGGATGAACACTGAAGCTTTCTTT
CASSLTGMNTEAFF
>TRBV19|-|-|TRBJ2-1
TGTGCCAGTAGTTTTAGACAGTACAATGAGCAGTTCTTC
CASSFRQYNEQFF
>TRBV7-8|TRBD1|-|TRBJ2-6
TGTGCCAGCAGCTTAGCGTATGCAGGGGGCTCTATTAAGGGCTCTGGGGCCAACGTCCTGACTTTC
CASSLAYAGGSIKGSGANVLTF
>TRBV6-5|-|few|TRBJ1-2
TGTGCCAGCAGTTACCGGGGATATGGCTACACCTTC
CASSYRGYGYTF
>TRBV15|-|-|TRBJ2-7
TGTGCCACCAGCAGAGATTTAACAGTCTCCTACGAGCAGTACTTC
CATSRDLTVSYEQYF
>TRBV27|TRBD2|-|TRBJ2-7
TGTGCCAGCAGTTCCCTAAGCGGGAGATGGACCTACGAGCAGTACTTC
CASSSLSGRWTYEQYF
>TRBV12-3/TRBV12-4|-|-|TRBJ2-7
TGTGCCAGCAGCCCCGGGTACGAGCAGTACTTC
CASSPGYEQYF
>TRBV19|-|-|TRBJ1-1
TGTGCCAGTAGTATAGAAGGGGAAACTGAAGCTTTCTTT
CASSIEGETEAFF
>TRBV24-1|-|-|TRBJ2-1
TGTGCCACCAGTGATTATCCCGGTGAGCAGTTCTTC
CATSDYPGEQFF
>TRBV27|TRBD1|-|TRBJ2-7
TGTGCCAGCAGTTTATACGCGGGACAGGGATGGGACGAGCAGTACTTC
CASSLYAGQGWDEQYF
>TRBV20-1|-|-|TRBJ1-2
TGCAGTGCCCTACAGGACGGTGGCTACACCTTC
CSALQDGGYTF
>TRBV25-1|-|-|TRBJ2-2
TGTGCCAGCAGCCCGGCAGGCACCGGGGAGCTGTTTTTT
CASSPAGTGELFF
>TRBV7-9|-|-|TRBJ2-2
TGTGCCAGCAGCCCGGATCGACTTCCCGGGGAGCTGTTTTTT
CASSPDRLPGELFF
>TRBV7-9|-|-|TRBJ1-6
TGTGCCAGCAGCTCCCCCGGGGGGGGAGGCAATTCACCCCTCCACTTT
CASSSPGGGGNSPLHF
>TRBV19|-|-|TRBJ1-1
TGTGCCAGTAGTCTTCTCACAGGGCGGATGATAGGCACTGAAGCTTTCTTT
CASSLLTGRMIGTEAFF
>TRBV5-1|TRBD2|-|TRBJ2-1
TGCGCCAGCAGCTTAGGGACTAGCGGGTTGAATGAGCAGTTCTTC
CASSLGTSGLNEQFF
>TRBV7-2|-|-|TRBJ2-2
TGTGCCAGCAGCTTAGAACTACGCGGGGAGCTGTTTTTT
CASSLELRGELFF
>TRBV27|TRBD1|few|TRBJ2-7
TGTGCCAGCCGGGAAGGTCGGGACAGGGACCACGAGCAGTACTTC
CASREGRDRDHEQYF
>TRBV7-9|-|once|TRBJ1-4
TGTGCCAGCAGCTTTCAGACAGAGTACCCAGCAACTAATGAAAAACTGTTTTTT
CASSFQTEYPATNEKLFF
>TRBV27|TRBD1|-|TRBJ2-3
TGTGTCAGCAGTTTGACAGGGGCGCCAGATACGCAGTATTTT
CVSSLTGAPDTQYF
>TRBV7-9|-|-|TRBJ1-2
TGTGCCAGCAGCTTAGAAGCGGGGGTGGAAGACTATGGCTACACCTTC
CASSLEAGVEDYGYTF
>TRBV29-1|-|-|TRBJ1-1
TGCAGCGTTGGGGGGGGCGGCGACACTGAAGCTTTCTTT
CSVGGGGDTEAFF
>TRBV5-4|TRBD1|-|TRBJ1-1
TGTGCCAGCAGCCCGCGGGGACAGGGGGAAACTGAAGCTTTCTTT
CASSPRGQGETEAFF
>TRBV30|-|-|TRBJ2-2
TGTGCCTGGAGGGAGGCGGGCAGAGACACCGGGGAGCTGTTTTTT
CAWREAGRDTGELFF
>TRBV2|-|-|TRBJ2-7
TGTGCCACGCTCGGGACATTCTCCTACGAGCAGTACTTC
CATLGTFSYEQYF
>TRBV25-1|TRBD1|-|TRBJ1-2
TGTGCCAGCAGTGAACAGGGGGCAACGAACTATGGCTACACCTTC
CASSEQGATNYGYTF
>TRBV10-1|-|-|TRBJ2-1
TGCGCCACCAAGGTCCAGGGTCGGTGGTCCTACAATGAGCAGTTCTTC
CATKVQGRWSYNEQFF
>TRBV27|-|-|TRBJ2-7
TGTGCCAGCAGTTTATCCCTTAGTGGGGGGTCGACGGAGCAGTACTTC
CASSLSLSGGSTEQYF
>TRBV5-1|-|few|TRBJ1-1
TGCGCCAGCATGAGGCTACCCATGAACACTGAAGCTTTCTTT
CASMRLPMNTEAFF
>TRBV27|-|-|TRBJ1-2
TGTGCCACTAGACAGTTTAACTATGGCTACACCTTC
CATRQFNYGYTF
>TRBV18|TRBD2|-|TRBJ2-1
TGTGCCAGCTCACCGGGACTAGCGGGAGGTATTGATGAGCAGTTCTTC
CASSPGLAGGIDEQFF
>TRBV9|-|-|TRBJ2-7
TGTGCCAGCAGCGCCAGGCTCCTCTCCTACGAGCAGTACTTC
CASSARLLSYEQYF
>TRBV5-1|-|-|TRBJ2-1
TGCGCCAGCAGCTTGGGACAGACCTACAATGAGCAGTTCTTC
CASSLGQTYNEQFF